The entry below gives a single T cell receptor (beta chain) sequence along with its context. The record originates from a study of shared clonotypes between healthy human individuals. Sequencing used immunoSEQ multiplex PCR; TCRdb keeps in-frame clones, though not all of them. The sample carries millions of clones, approximately 95% recorded once. The germline CDR1 and CDR2 sequences are SNHLY and FYNNEI. The CDR3 consists of 15 residues. The V segment lost 7 bases and the J segment 3 bases; nucleotides outside the gene matches: 9. The rearrangement joins TRBV2 to TRBJ1-2; 9 nucleotides align to TRBD1. This clonotype was sampled from a man younger than 30 in good health. Some clones in this sample may be carry-over from other donors' samples. The sequenced sample was naive CD4+ T cells from PBMCs. Subset: CD45RA+ positively selected. Written as DNA, the CDR3 is TGTGCCAGCATACAGGACAGGGGTTCTTACTATGGCTACACCTTC. This codes for CASIQDRGSYYGYTF.